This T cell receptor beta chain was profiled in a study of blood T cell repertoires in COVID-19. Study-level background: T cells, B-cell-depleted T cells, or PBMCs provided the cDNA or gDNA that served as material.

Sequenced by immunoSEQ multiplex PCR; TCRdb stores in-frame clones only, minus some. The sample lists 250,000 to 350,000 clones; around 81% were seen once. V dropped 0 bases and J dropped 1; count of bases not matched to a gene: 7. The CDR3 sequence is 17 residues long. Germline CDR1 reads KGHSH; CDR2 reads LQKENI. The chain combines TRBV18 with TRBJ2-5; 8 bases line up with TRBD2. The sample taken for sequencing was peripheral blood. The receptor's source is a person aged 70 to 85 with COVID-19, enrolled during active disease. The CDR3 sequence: CASSPPSRGGLQETQYF. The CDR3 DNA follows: TGTGCCAGCTCACCACCGTCCCGGGGGGGCCTCCAAGAGACCCAGTACTTC.